Here is one TCR beta chain with its context. Its antigen is still unknown. The authors ran a second PCR of about 6 to 11 cycles using a sample-barcoded 5' primer and a J-beta primer mix. Sequencing recovered at least 2.5 million CDR3-containing paired-end reads from each sample. TCRdb re-called the 5' RACE reads with MiXCR, one entry per CDR3 protein. The sample records hundreds of thousands of distinct CDR3 sequences, approximately 50% being singletons. The germline V gene encodes CDR1 KGHSH and CDR2 LQKENI. This CDR3 has 13 amino acids. The V end was cut by 6 bases, the J end by 5 bases, with 11 bases between. Every participating donor contributed 8 to 10 milliliters of peripheral blood through a draw. No fewer than 6 million PBMCs went into each sample. The entry originates in a study of blood T cells in healthy people across ages. Study-level results: Total diversity from one million sequenced T cells was likely underestimated.

The receptor was derived from a woman aged 55-69 years in good health. Material for sequencing was blood. The gene calls are TRBV18 and TRBJ2-1; no clear D gene. The CDR3 region is CASSYPEDNEQFF. CDR3 bases: TGTGCCAGCTCCTACCCGGAAGACAATGAGCAGTTCTTC.